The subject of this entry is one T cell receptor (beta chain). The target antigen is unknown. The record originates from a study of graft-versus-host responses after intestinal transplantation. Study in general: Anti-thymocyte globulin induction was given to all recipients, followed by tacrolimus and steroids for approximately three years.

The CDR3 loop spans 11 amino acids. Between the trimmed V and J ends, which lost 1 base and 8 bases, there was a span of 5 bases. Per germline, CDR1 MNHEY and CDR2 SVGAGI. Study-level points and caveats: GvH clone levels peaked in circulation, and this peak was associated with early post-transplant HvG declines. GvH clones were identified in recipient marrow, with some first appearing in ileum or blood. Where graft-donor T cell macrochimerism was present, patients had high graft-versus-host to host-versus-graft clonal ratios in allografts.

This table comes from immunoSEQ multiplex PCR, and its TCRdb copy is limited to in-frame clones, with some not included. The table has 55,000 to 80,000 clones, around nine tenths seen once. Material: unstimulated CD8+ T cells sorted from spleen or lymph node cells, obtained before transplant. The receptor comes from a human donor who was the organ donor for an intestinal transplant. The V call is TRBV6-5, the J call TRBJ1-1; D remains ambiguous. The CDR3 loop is CASSYLQEAFF. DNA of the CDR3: TGTGCCAGCAGTTACTTACAAGAAGCTTTCTTT.